Listed here are 16 T cell receptor beta chains from one sample, sequenced in a study of T-cell reconstitution after alpha-beta-depleted transplantation in children. Unique molecular identifiers were built into the TCRbeta library. TCRdb re-derived calls from the PCR reads in MiXCR, one entry per CDR3 protein. The repertoire holds about 500,000 distinct CDR3 sequences, approximately 30% seen once, with 2% to 2.5% in the top ten. Here the sequenced sample was PBMCs from the stem cell graft donor, taken from the stem cell graft. The receptors were sampled from a human donor who donated a stem cell graft to a child with aplastic anemia.

There are a few counts of this clonotype. The rearrangement uses TRBV20-1 and TRBJ2-5; tentatively, D is TRBD1 or TRBD2 (5 bases each). V was clipped by 0 bases and J by 5 bases, with 16 bases between them. Per germline, CDR1 DFQATT and CDR2 SNEGSKA (reference sequence). The CDR3 contains 15 residues. The CDR3 DNA is TGCAGTGCTAGAGATGGGGGTGCAGGGCGGGAGACCCAGTACTTC. It is translated as CSARDGGAGRETQYF.

Comments on this clonotype: A junction end diverges from the germline sequence, so it may reflect a read error. The chain employs TRBV19 and TRBJ2-2; D possibly corresponds to TRBD1 (6 bases). Germline V gene sequence: CDR1 LNHDA, CDR2 SQIVND (reference sequence). The CDR3 is made up of 15 amino acids. The CDR3 region is CASSSTGTLTGALFF. The CDR3 nucleotides are TGTGCCAGTAGTTCCACCGGGACACTCACCGGGGCGCTGTTTTTT.

The CDR3 nucleotides read TGTGCCACCAGCAGAGGGAACCGAGCCTACGAGCAGTACTTC. Amino acid sequence: CATSRGNRAYEQYF. The V gene is TRBV15, the J gene TRBJ2-7; D is uncertain. The V gene lost 1 base and the J gene lost 2 bases, with 9 bases spanning the gap. From germline, CDR1 is LNHNV and CDR2 YYDKDF (reference sequence). This CDR3 is 14 amino acids long.

The chain recombines TRBV19 with TRBJ2-1; 12 bases map to TRBD2. This CDR3 is built from 15 residues. The junction had 10 bases not matched to a gene; V was cut back by 8 bases and J by 8 bases. CDR1 is LNHDA, CDR2 SQIVND, per germline (reference sequence). The CDR3 DNA is TGTGCCAGTCGACGGGAGCTAGCGGGAGGGCATGAGCAGTTCTTC. As protein: CASRRELAGGHEQFF.

The CDR3 nucleotides are TGCAGCGTCCTAGGACTAGCGGGAGATGAGCAGTTCTTC. Translation gives CSVLGLAGDEQFF. The V gene is TRBV29-1, the J gene TRBJ2-1; 13 bases fit TRBD2. Germline loops: CDR1 SQVTM, CDR2 ANQGSEA. V shed 6 bases, J shed 8 bases, and the junction held 4 bases outside the gene matches. The CDR3 spans 13 residues.

V gene TRBV29-1 combines with J gene TRBJ1-4; TRBD1 is a possible D gene (6 bases). This CDR3 is built from 14 residues. In germline, CDR1 is SQVTM, CDR2 ANQGSEA. V was clipped by 6 bases and J by 5 bases, with 16 bases between them. In nucleotides, the CDR3 is TGCAGCGTCGTGAAGCCGAGGGGGAATGAAAAACTGTTTTTT. Residues: CSVVKPRGNEKLFF.

This clonotype was counted a few times. The gene calls are TRBV4-3 and TRBJ2-1, with 7 bases that match TRBD1. Unmatched junction bases numbered 4, after V lost 0 bases and J lost 8 bases. CDR3 length: 14 amino acids. Germline values: CDR1 LGHNA, CDR2 YSLEER. This chain's CDR3 is CASSQDKGAYEQFF. DNA for the CDR3: TGCGCCAGCAGCCAAGATAAGGGGGCCTATGAGCAGTTCTTC.

The chain is built from TRBV9 and TRBJ2-7; D not certain. CDR3 length: 15 amino acids. The germline V gene has CDR1 SGDLS and CDR2 YYNGEE. V lost 4 bases to trimming and J lost 9 bases, with 23 bases between them. The CDR3 protein is CASSLTMAGVDGQYF. CDR3 in DNA: TGTGCCAGCAGCCTTACGATGGCTGGGGTTGATGGGCAGTACTTC.

The chain employs TRBV24-1 and TRBJ2-3, with 12 bases aligning to TRBD2. Germline V gives CDR1 KGHDR, CDR2 SFDVKD. The V segment lost 4 bases and the J segment 3 bases; nucleotides outside the gene matches: 4. This CDR3 is built from 16 residues. CDR3 protein: CATSDVTSGRTDTQYF. The CDR3 coding sequence is TGTGCCACCAGTGACGTGACTAGCGGGAGAACAGATACGCAGTATTTT.

This clonotype was counted a few times. The gene calls are TRBV6-2 or TRBV6-3 and TRBJ2-5; D is uncertain. Germline V gene lookup returns CDR1 MNHEY and CDR2 SVGEGT. Trimming took 4 bases from V and 1 from J, leaving 16 bases between them. This CDR3 comprises 16 residues. CDR3 protein: CASSFRDTITQETQYF. As DNA, the CDR3 is TGTGCCAGCAGTTTTCGCGACACCATCACCCAAGAGACCCAGTACTTC.

In regard to this clonotype: The junction departs from the called germline gene at one end, perhaps through a read error. The V gene is TRBV27, the J gene TRBJ2-1; 12 nucleotides align to TRBD2. The CDR3 is made up of 19 amino acids. Germline V gene data show CDR1 as MNHEY and CDR2 as SMNVEV (reference sequence). The CDR3 loop reads CASCLFTVRLAGVDNEQFF. Written as DNA, the CDR3 is TGTGCCAGCTGTTTATTCACCGTTCGACTAGCGGGAGTTGACAATGAGCAGTTCTTC.

The CDR3 nucleotides are TGCGCCAGCAGCTTCGGACAGGGATTCGAGCAGTACGTC. This sequence encodes CASSFGQGFEQYV. V and J are TRBV5-1 and TRBJ2-7; TRBD1 aligns across 8 bases. Germline V gives CDR1 SGHRS, CDR2 YFSETQ. The V and J ends lost 2 bases and 6 bases, in that order; junction bases with no gene match: 4. The CDR3 is 13 residues long.

The table lists this clonotype with a few counts. The chain carries TRBV5-4 and TRBJ1-2; 7 bases fit TRBD1. Trimming took 0 bases from V and 8 from J; bases not matched to a gene: 13. Germline V CDR1 and CDR2: SGHNT, YYREEE (reference sequence). This CDR3 is 16 amino acids long. The DNA of the CDR3 is TGTGCCAGCAGCTTGGCCAAAACAGGGGAATCATTCGGCTACACCTTC. It yields the protein CASSLAKTGESFGYTF.

The rearrangement links TRBV7-2 to TRBJ2-2; no firm D call. Looked up from germline, CDR1 is SGHTA and CDR2 is FQGNSA. This CDR3 region has 13 residues. V was shortened by 5 bases and J by 6 bases, with 10 bases between the two germline ends. This CDR3 is CASSAPYPGELFF. The CDR3 DNA is TGTGCCAGCAGCGCTCCTTACCCCGGGGAGCTGTTTTTT.

This clonotype has just a few counts. The chain is built from TRBV29-1 and TRBJ2-5; 7 bases map to TRBD2. Germline CDR1 and CDR2: SQVTM and ANQGSEA. With 2 bases clipped from V and 6 bases from J, the junction kept 3 bases outside the gene matches. The CDR3 runs to 12 residues. The CDR3 bases are TGCAGCGTTGAATTGAGCGGGAAGACCCAGTACTTC. Translation: CSVELSGKTQYF.

This chain uses TRBV6-4 with TRBJ2-5, with D uncertain. Germline V gene sequence: CDR1 MRHNA, CDR2 SNTAGT. Trimming took 2 bases from V and 5 from J, leaving 27 bases between them. The CDR3 is made up of 19 amino acids. CDR3 nucleotides: TGTGCCAGCAGTGACCCTCCGCAATACTCCACACCCGTCAGGGAGACCCAGTACTTC. Its protein product is CASSDPPQYSTPVRETQYF.